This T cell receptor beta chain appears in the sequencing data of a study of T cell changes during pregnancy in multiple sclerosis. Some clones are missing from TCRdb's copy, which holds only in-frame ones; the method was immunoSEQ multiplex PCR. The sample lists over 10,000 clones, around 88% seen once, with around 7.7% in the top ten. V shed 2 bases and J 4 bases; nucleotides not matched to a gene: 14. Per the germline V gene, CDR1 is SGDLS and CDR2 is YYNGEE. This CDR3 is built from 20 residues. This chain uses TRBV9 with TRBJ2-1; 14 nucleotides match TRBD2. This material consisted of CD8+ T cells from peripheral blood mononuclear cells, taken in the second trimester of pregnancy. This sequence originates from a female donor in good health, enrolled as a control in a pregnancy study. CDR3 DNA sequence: TGTGCCAGCAGCGTGTTTATGGGACTAGCGGGAGATGCGGTATACAATGAGCAGTTCTTC. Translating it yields CASSVFMGLAGDAVYNEQFF.